This TCR beta chain appears in the sequencing data of a study of radiation and T cells in renal cell carcinoma. The CDR3 runs 13 residues. V was clipped by 6 bases and J by 4 bases, with 10 bases between them. Per germline, CDR1 MNHEY and CDR2 SVGAGI. The method was immunoSEQ multiplex PCR; TCRdb's version includes in-frame clones alone and lacks a portion of them. Of about 150,000 clones in the sample, about 88% are singletons; the top ten hold around 4.4%. As to time point: baseline pretreatment blood. Treatment: 15 Gy SBRT to primary tumor, nephrectomy 4 weeks later. The source material was blood, sampled from a patient whose treatment included radiotherapy and nephrectomy. The clonotype comes from a woman between 70 and 85 years old with renal cell carcinoma. This sequence joins TRBV6-5 and TRBJ1-3; D unresolved. CDR3: CASSLPGGNTIYF. The CDR3, as DNA: TGTGCCAGCAGCCTCCCGGGGGGAAACACCATATATTTT.